This entry is about one T cell receptor (beta chain). Its antigen is currently unknown. Healthy people donating bone marrow made up the donors. The data were obtained in a study of cytomegalovirus exposure and HLA in healthy donors. General study points: Another analysis was done later, and it associated fewer than 20,000 TCR beta sequences with HLA alleles at 0.05 false discovery rate. In vitro experiments confirmed that three CMV-associated chains were specific for CMV antigens. The authors judged a highly shared variant cluster likely a sequencing artifact.

13 Jbeta primers and 60 Vbeta primers were used for the PCR. Produced via immunoSEQ multiplex PCR; TCRdb's table is partial and in-frame only. The table shows over 65,000 clones, with around 67% occurring only once. The TCR originated in a woman aged 45-59 years in good health and CMV-seropositive. The sample taken for sequencing was PBMCs.

The CDR3 spells CASGAPREQFF. The DNA for the CDR3 is TGTGCCAGCGGGGCCCCAAGGGAGCAGTTCTTC. This chain joins TRBV6-6 and TRBJ2-1, with D possibly being TRBD1 (5 bases). Germline CDR1 reads MNHNY; CDR2 reads SVGAGI (reference sequence). Trimming shortened V by 8 bases and J by 10 bases, and 12 bases separated the two germline ends. The CDR3 spans 11 residues.